Below, 31 T cell receptor beta chains from the same sample are listed, as sequenced in a study of blood T cell repertoires in COVID-19. TCRdb's table, derived via immunoSEQ multiplex PCR, lists solely in-frame clones and lacks some. This sample yields fewer than 250,000 clones, of which 70% to 90% are seen a single time; around 1% belongs to the top ten. The specimen sequenced was PBMCs or T cells enriched from blood (not recorded which). Receptor source: a man in his forties or fifties who had been exposed to COVID-19.

The V and J genes are TRBV2 and TRBJ1-5; possible D gene TRBD1, 6 bases. This CDR3 has 15 amino acids. Trimming removed 3 bases at V and 3 bases at J, with 12 bases between. Germline CDR1 SNHLY, CDR2 FYNNEI. The chain's CDR3 is CASSDLTGLNQPQHF. For the CDR3, the DNA is TGTGCCAGCAGTGACCTTACAGGGCTCAATCAGCCCCAGCATTTT.

The chain joins TRBV7-6 to TRBJ2-3, with 10 bases identical to TRBD2. The CDR3 spans 18 residues. The trim removed 4 bases at V and 6 bases at J, leaving 16 bases unmatched. The germline V gene encodes CDR1 SGHVS and CDR2 FNYEAQ. The CDR3 region is CASSSGALLAGWQDTQYF. In nucleotides, the CDR3 is TGTGCCAGCAGCTCCGGGGCCCTACTAGCGGGGTGGCAGGATACGCAGTATTTT.

The chain has TRBV5-1 and TRBJ2-3; 10 bases line up with TRBD2. The V segment lost 3 bases and the J segment 0 bases; nucleotides outside the gene matches: 4. The CDR3 runs to 16 residues. The V gene's germline CDR1 is SGHRS and CDR2 YFSETQ. CDR3 in amino acids: CASSYPTSGSTDTQYF. The DNA for the CDR3 is TGCGCCAGCAGCTACCCGACTAGCGGGAGCACAGATACGCAGTATTTT.

The V gene is TRBV3-1 (or the pseudogene TRBV3-2), the J gene TRBJ1-1; TRBD1 is a possible D gene (5 bases). The CDR3 runs to 15 residues. The V gene's germline CDR1 is LGHDT and CDR2 YNNKEL (reference sequence). Between the trimmed V and J ends, which lost 2 bases and 4 bases, there was a span of 14 bases. The CDR3 loop reads CASSQSGGGGTEAFF. CDR3 in DNA: TGTGCCAGCAGCCAATCTGGGGGGGGAGGCACTGAAGCTTTCTTT.

This sequence joins TRBV7-2 and TRBJ1-2; 7 bases are a match to TRBD1. This CDR3 is built from 14 residues. With V trimmed by 3 bases and J by 6 bases, 7 bases remained unmatched. Per the germline V gene, CDR1 is SGHTA and CDR2 is FQGNSA. In nucleotides, the CDR3 is TGTGCCAGCAGCTTTTTCGGACAGGTCGATGGCTACACCTTC. This codes for CASSFFGQVDGYTF.

This rearrangement joins TRBV28 to TRBJ2-5; D remains unclear. CDR3 size: 13 residues. V was trimmed by 11 bases and J by 4 bases, leaving 17 bases between them. Germline V gene lookup returns CDR1 MDHEN and CDR2 SYDVKM. The CDR3 spells CASRETGLETQYF. The CDR3 nucleotides are TGTGCCTCTAGAGAGACGGGTTTAGAGACCCAGTACTTC. The complete variable domain, with remaining parts taken from reference TRBV28 and TRBJ2-5, reads DVKVTQSSRYLVKRTGEKVFLECVQDMDHENMFWYRQDPGLGLRLIYFSYDVKMKEKGDIPEGYSVSREKKERFSLILESASTNQTSMYLCASRETGLETQYFGPGTRLLVL.

Of note for this clone: Other DNA sequences from this sample encode an identical CDR3 as well. The V and J genes are TRBV5-1 and TRBJ2-5; TRBD1 aligns across 7 bases. Trimming at V came to 4 bases and at J to 1 base, leaving 4 bases not matched to a gene. The CDR3 spans 14 residues. The V gene's germline CDR1 is SGHRS and CDR2 YFSETQ. The CDR3 sequence: CASSPGTVQETQYF. The CDR3 DNA reads TGCGCCAGCAGCCCAGGGACAGTCCAAGAGACCCAGTACTTC.

This clone was detected once. The chain is built from TRBV5-6 and TRBJ1-2; 8 bases fit TRBD1. Trimming cost V 0 bases and J 7 bases; bases outside gene matches: 8. In germline, CDR1 is SGHDT, CDR2 YYEEEE. The CDR3 spans 15 residues. The CDR3 DNA reads as TGTGCCAGCAGCTTGGTGAACAGGGGGATAGGTGGCTACACCTTC. Its translation: CASSLVNRGIGGYTF.

V usage is TRBV27 and J usage is TRBJ1-1, with 7 nucleotides matching TRBD1. Trimming took 5 bases from V and 1 from J; bases not matched to a gene: 13. The CDR3 is 17 amino acids. CDR1 and CDR2 (germline): MNHEY, SMNVEV (reference sequence). CDR3 residues: CASSRLTGAGGNTEAFF. The CDR3 nucleotides are TGTGCCAGCAGTCGACTAACAGGGGCGGGAGGGAACACTGAAGCTTTCTTT.

The chain employs TRBV5-4 and TRBJ1-1, with D unresolved. The CDR3 covers 15 residues. Per the germline V gene, CDR1 is SGHNT and CDR2 is YYREEE (reference sequence). The germline V and J ends were trimmed by 5 bases and 2 bases, with 16 bases remaining between them. The CDR3: CASSSPQIQNTEAFF. The CDR3 DNA sequence: TGTGCCAGCAGTTCGCCACAAATACAAAACACTGAAGCTTTCTTT.

This clone has only a few counts. Here the CDR3 DNA reads TGTGCCAGCAGTCGGACAGGCCTCAATCAGCCCCAGCATTTT. Translation gives CASSRTGLNQPQHF. The rearrangement uses TRBV6-6 and TRBJ1-5; the match to TRBD1 covers 7 bases. CDR1 MNHNY and CDR2 SVGAGI come from the germline V gene (reference sequence). V was pared by 5 bases and J by 3 bases, with 4 bases of the junction left unmatched. The CDR3 is 14 amino acids.

This clone has a handful of counts. V and J are TRBV5-1 and TRBJ2-7; the D is unclear. The CDR3 runs 14 residues. V lost 0 bases to trimming and J lost 1 base, with 8 bases between them. Germline lookup yields CDR1 SGHRS and CDR2 YFSETQ. The CDR3 loop reads CASSLGGSSYEQYV. The CDR3 nucleotides read TGCGCCAGCAGCTTGGGCGGCTCATCCTACGAGCAGTACGTC.

The CDR3 reads CAWSVLQGWTEAFF. CDR3 nucleotides: TGTGCCTGGAGTGTATTACAGGGATGGACTGAAGCTTTCTTT. This chain joins TRBV30 and TRBJ1-1; possibly TRBD1 for D (6 bases). V lost 0 bases and J lost 5, with 13 bases in between. In germline, CDR1 is GTSNPN, CDR2 SVGIG (reference sequence). This CDR3 has 14 amino acids.

In nucleotides, the CDR3 is TGTGCCAGCAGTTTCCTTCAAGAGACCCAGTACTTC. As protein: CASSFLQETQYF. V gene TRBV12-3 or TRBV12-4 combines with J gene TRBJ2-5, with D hard to call. The CDR3 has 12 residues. Between the trimmed V and J ends, which lost 3 bases and 2 bases, there was a span of 4 bases.

This rearrangement joins TRBV11-3 to TRBJ1-2; no clear D. The V gene lost 5 bases and the J gene lost 0 bases, with 16 bases spanning the gap. Germline V gives CDR1 SGHNT, CDR2 YENEEA. CDR3 length equals 16 residues. The CDR3 reads CASSPRSGSANYGYTF. The CDR3 bases are TGTGCCAGCAGCCCCAGATCAGGTTCAGCTAACTATGGCTACACCTTC.

CDR3 coding DNA: TGTGCCAGCAGTGACACAGGTTACTCCTATAATTCACCCCTCCACTTT. Protein sequence: CASSDTGYSYNSPLHF. V is TRBV6-1 and J is TRBJ1-6; the D gene is possibly TRBD1 (5 bases). The ends were cut back, 3 bases at V and 0 bases at J, with 9 bases in the middle. CDR1 and CDR2 from the germline V gene are MNHNS and SASEGT. CDR3 size: 16 residues.

This rearrangement joins TRBV6-5 to TRBJ2-7, with D hard to call. This CDR3 has 14 amino acids. Germline V gives CDR1 MNHEY, CDR2 SVGAGI. Trimming left V 6 bases short and J 4 bases short, with 16 bases between. The CDR3 sequence: CASSARRSVYEQYF. CDR3 DNA: TGTGCCAGCAGCGCTAGAAGGAGTGTGTACGAGCAGTACTTC.

The chain joins TRBV9 to TRBJ1-2; 9 nucleotides match TRBD1. V shed 0 bases, J shed 8 bases, and the junction held 8 bases outside the gene matches. The CDR3 is 15 residues long. Per germline, CDR1 SGDLS and CDR2 YYNGEE. CDR3 protein: CASSVAGTGQAGYTF. The CDR3 coding sequence is TGTGCCAGCAGCGTAGCCGGGACAGGGCAAGCGGGCTACACCTTC.

This chain joins TRBV6-5 and TRBJ1-3, with D unclear. Trimming cost V 2 bases and J 1 base, with 6 bases left between them. The CDR3 totals 14 residues. Germline V CDR1 and CDR2: MNHEY, SVGAGI. CDR3 loop: CASSYQASGNTIYF. CDR3 nucleotide sequence: TGTGCCAGCAGTTACCAGGCGTCTGGAAACACCATATATTTT.

The genes are TRBV5-1 and TRBJ1-5; 9 bases are shared with TRBD1. The V segment lost 4 bases and the J segment 4 bases; nucleotides outside the gene matches: 6. The germline CDR1 and CDR2 sequences are SGHRS and YFSETQ. CDR3 length equals 15 residues. The CDR3 DNA follows: TGCGCCAGCAGCCTACAGGGGGCGGTTAATCAGCCCCAGCATTTT. It encodes CASSLQGAVNQPQHF. Combining the CDR3 with reference TRBV5-1 and TRBJ1-5 gives the whole variable domain KAGVTQTPRYLIKTRGQQVTLSCSPISGHRSVSWYQQTPGQGLQFLFEYFSETQRNKGNFPGRFSGRQFSNSRSEMNVSTLELGDSALYLCASSLQGAVNQPQHFGDGTRLSIL.

The V call is TRBV3-1 (or the pseudogene TRBV3-2), the J call TRBJ2-7, with D possibly matching TRBD2 (7 bases). Germline V lookup: CDR1 LGHDT, CDR2 YNNKEL (reference sequence). V was trimmed by 1 base and J by 6 bases, leaving 19 bases between them. The CDR3 runs to 16 residues. The CDR3 sequence is CASSQAGGGQLREQYF. The CDR3 DNA reads as TGTGCCAGCAGCCAAGCGGGCGGGGGCCAGCTTCGCGAGCAGTACTTC.

V usage is TRBV5-1 and J usage is TRBJ2-1, with a tentative D call TRBD1 (5 bases). Trimming stripped 4 bases from V and 0 bases from J, with 11 bases between. In germline, CDR1 is SGHRS, CDR2 YFSETQ. The CDR3 consists of 15 residues. The CDR3: CASSPRADSYNEQFF. The CDR3 DNA sequence: TGCGCCAGCAGCCCCAGGGCGGACTCCTACAATGAGCAGTTCTTC. The variable domain in full, completed from reference TRBV5-1 and TRBJ2-1, reads KAGVTQTPRYLIKTRGQQVTLSCSPISGHRSVSWYQQTPGQGLQFLFEYFSETQRNKGNFPGRFSGRQFSNSRSEMNVSTLELGDSALYLCASSPRADSYNEQFFGPGTRLTVL.

The chain couples TRBV6-6 to TRBJ2-6, with D perhaps TRBD2 (6 bases). The germline V gene encodes CDR1 MNHNY and CDR2 SVGAGI (reference sequence). Trimming took off 5 bases at V and 0 bases at J, with 23 bases between the two ends. CDR3 length equals 20 residues. CDR3 in amino acids: CASSPPPGTSLNSGANVLTF. CDR3 bases: TGTGCCAGCAGTCCCCCCCCCGGGACTTCACTAAACTCTGGGGCCAACGTCCTGACTTTC.

V gene TRBV28 combines with J gene TRBJ2-1; 7 nucleotides agree with TRBD2. The V and J ends lost 5 bases and 7 bases, in that order; junction bases with no gene match: 11. Germline assignment: CDR1 MDHEN and CDR2 SYDVKM. The CDR3 loop spans 15 amino acids. CDR3 loop: CASSLTLAFRNEQFF. The CDR3 bases are TGTGCCAGCAGTCTGACACTAGCGTTTAGGAATGAGCAGTTCTTC.

The rearrangement links TRBV2 to TRBJ1-1; no definite D call. The ends were cut back, 4 bases at V and 1 base at J, with 13 bases in the middle. The CDR3 loop spans 15 amino acids. The germline gives CDR1 SNHLY, CDR2 FYNNEI. CDR3 sequence reads: CASSGVPEGNTEAFF. The CDR3 DNA is TGTGCCAGCAGTGGGGTCCCCGAGGGGAACACTGAAGCTTTCTTT.

This chain uses TRBV19 with TRBJ1-5; 7 positions agree with TRBD1. The CDR3 length is 15 residues. Germline CDR1 LNHDA, CDR2 SQIVND (reference sequence). V dropped 3 bases and J dropped 1; count of bases not matched to a gene: 3. As DNA, the CDR3 is TGTGCCAGTAGTATTCGGGACAGAAGCAATCAGCCCCAGCATTTT. This gives the protein CASSIRDRSNQPQHF.

CDR3 bases: TGTGCCAGCAGACCCCGTAAAAGTATAGCTCCCATATATTTT. Translating gives CASRPRKSIAPIYF. The chain joins TRBV6-5 to TRBJ1-3; D is ambiguous. V was cut by 6 bases and J by 11 bases, with 20 bases left in between. Germline assignment: CDR1 MNHEY and CDR2 SVGAGI. This CDR3 has 14 amino acids.

The chain employs TRBV7-8 and TRBJ1-2; tentative D call: TRBD1 (5 bases). CDR1 and CDR2 from the germline V gene are SGHVS and FQNEAQ. CDR3 length: 14 residues. The ends were cut back, 3 bases at V and 0 bases at J, with 8 bases in the middle. The CDR3 is CASSFPTANYGYTF. The DNA of the CDR3 is TGTGCCAGCAGCTTTCCGACAGCTAACTATGGCTACACCTTC.

The chain recombines TRBV7-2 with TRBJ1-2; D is ambiguous. Germline assignment: CDR1 SGHTA and CDR2 FQGNSA. The CDR3 spans 13 residues. V dropped 1 base and J dropped 6 bases, with 9 bases sitting between them. The CDR3 sequence is CASSLGPIDGYTF. The CDR3 DNA sequence: TGTGCCAGCAGCTTAGGTCCTATTGATGGCTACACCTTC.

The chain recombines TRBV13 with TRBJ2-6, with D tentatively TRBD2 (6 bases). Germline loops: CDR1 PRHDT, CDR2 FYEKMQ (reference sequence). Trimming took off 1 base at V and 0 bases at J, with 10 bases between the two ends. The CDR3 spans 17 residues. CDR3 DNA: TGTGCCAGCAGCTTAGATTCCGGGAGCTCTGGGGCCAACGTCCTGACTTTC. Its protein is CASSLDSGSSGANVLTF. Drawing the rest from reference TRBV13 and TRBJ2-6, the complete variable domain is AAGVIQSPRHLIKEKRETATLKCYPIPRHDTVYWYQQGPGQDPQFLISFYEKMQSDKGSIPDRFSAQQFSDYHSELNMSSLELGDSALYFCASSLDSGSSGANVLTFGAGSRLTVL.

The V and J genes are TRBV11-2 and TRBJ1-2; possible D gene TRBD1, 5 bases. The CDR3 spans 14 residues. Trimming cost V 6 bases and J 2 bases, with 13 bases left between them. The germline V gene has CDR1 SGHAT and CDR2 FQNNGV. This CDR3 is CASSHGGTNYGYTF. In nucleotides, the CDR3 is TGTGCCAGCAGTCACGGAGGGACGAACTATGGCTACACCTTC.